The clone carrying this T cell receptor beta chain was seen once. The trim removed 1 base at V and 5 bases at J, leaving 4 bases unmatched. Germline lookup yields CDR1 SGHAT and CDR2 FQNNGV. The CDR3 has 14 residues. These data are taken from a study of blood T cell repertoires in COVID-19. Sequencing used immunoSEQ multiplex PCR; TCRdb keeps in-frame clones, though not all of them. Of under 300,000 clones listed, about nine tenths are singletons. The origin of this receptor is a man aged 25 to 40 who had recovered from COVID-19. This chain links TRBV11-2 with TRBJ2-5; TRBD2 matches at 7 bases. Sequenced sample: peripheral blood. CDR3 in amino acids: CASSLGGGGETQYF. In nucleotides, the CDR3 is TGTGCCAGCAGCTTAGGTGGGGGAGGGGAGACCCAGTACTTC.